The rows below give T cell receptor beta chains drawn from one sample of a study of OX40 agonist ivuxolimab in advanced cancers. Using immunoSEQ multiplex PCR, the repertoire was profiled, and TCRdb retains in-frame clones only, with some absent. The profile shows tens of thousands of clones, 79% of them singletons. Sample: CD4+ or CD8+ T cells sorted from blood, taken in a trial of the OX40 agonist ivuxolimab. These receptors were taken from an adult with an advanced solid tumor such as melanoma, head and neck, liver or kidney cancer. The CDR3 runs from the conserved cysteine through the conserved F or W. The D gene is left open where the match is weak. Not all rows give a size; the values are once, few, many and, for expanded clones, a class.

D gene	clone size	J gene	V gene	CDR3 protein	CDR3 DNA
TRBD1	few	TRBJ1-2	TRBV11-2	CASSLQGAPGYTF	TGTGCCAGCAGCTTACAGGGGGCCCCGGGCTACACCTTC
-	few	TRBJ1-1	TRBV7-9	CASSLTQPGGF	TGTGCCAGCAGCTTAACCCAGCCGGGGGGCTTT
-	-	TRBJ2-7	TRBV7-3	CASSHTGWNEQYF	TGTGCCAGCAGTCACACGGGGTGGAACGAGCAGTACTTC
TRBD2	-	TRBJ2-5	TRBV9	CASSVGGGQETQYF	TGTGCCAGCAGCGTAGGCGGGGGCCAAGAGACCCAGTACTTC
-	-	TRBJ2-5	TRBV25-1	CASSKSEYEFRETQYF	TGTGCCAGCAGCAAAAGTGAATACGAATTCCGAGAGACCCAGTACTTC
-	-	TRBJ1-2	TRBV19	CASSPGHAVLDGYTF	TGTGCCAGTAGTCCAGGACATGCGGTCCTTGATGGCTACACCTTC
-	-	TRBJ2-3	TRBV10-2	CASNGGGHATQYF	TGCGCCAGCAATGGCGGGGGACACGCTACGCAGTATTTT
-	-	TRBJ1-1	TRBV6-1	CASSGAGEAFF	TGTGCCAGCAGTGGGGCAGGGGAGGCTTTCTTT
-	-	TRBJ2-1	TRBV5-4	CASSFISLDEQFF	TGTGCCAGCAGCTTCATATCGCTAGATGAGCAGTTCTTC
-	-	TRBJ2-3	TRBV6-4	CASSVSQDTDTQYF	TGTGCCAGCAGCGTTTCCCAGGACACAGATACGCAGTATTTT
-	few	TRBJ2-7	TRBV19	CASSTGRKYEQYF	TGTGCCAGTAGTACAGGACGGAAATACGAGCAGTACTTC
-	-	TRBJ1-5	TRBV7-2	CASSLVIRGQPQHF	TGTGCCAGCAGCTTAGTCATAAGAGGTCAGCCCCAGCATTTT
-	-	TRBJ1-5	TRBV19	CASSMGGSQPQHF	TGTGCCAGTAGTATGGGGGGCTCTCAGCCCCAGCATTTT
-	-	TRBJ2-2	TRBV7-2	CASSPYVDGFGELFF	TGTGCCAGCAGCCCTTATGTCGACGGCTTCGGGGAGCTGTTTTTT
TRBD1	-	TRBJ1-2	TRBV6-6	CASSYMDRGGGYTF	TGTGCCAGCAGTTACATGGACAGGGGAGGAGGCTACACCTTC
-	few	TRBJ2-1	TRBV7-6	CASSLDGYSYNEQFF	TGTGCCAGCAGCTTGGACGGTTACTCCTACAATGAGCAGTTCTTC
TRBD1	-	TRBJ1-2	TRBV28	CASSSLTGLNYGYTF	TGTGCCAGCAGTTCCCTGACAGGGTTAAACTATGGCTACACCTTC
TRBD2	-	TRBJ2-7	TRBV2	CASSETSGRGYEQYF	TGTGCCAGCAGCGAGACTAGCGGGAGGGGTTACGAGCAGTACTTC
TRBD1	few	TRBJ1-2	TRBV10-2	CAIRTGENYGYTF	TGCGCCATAAGGACAGGGGAAAACTATGGCTACACCTTC